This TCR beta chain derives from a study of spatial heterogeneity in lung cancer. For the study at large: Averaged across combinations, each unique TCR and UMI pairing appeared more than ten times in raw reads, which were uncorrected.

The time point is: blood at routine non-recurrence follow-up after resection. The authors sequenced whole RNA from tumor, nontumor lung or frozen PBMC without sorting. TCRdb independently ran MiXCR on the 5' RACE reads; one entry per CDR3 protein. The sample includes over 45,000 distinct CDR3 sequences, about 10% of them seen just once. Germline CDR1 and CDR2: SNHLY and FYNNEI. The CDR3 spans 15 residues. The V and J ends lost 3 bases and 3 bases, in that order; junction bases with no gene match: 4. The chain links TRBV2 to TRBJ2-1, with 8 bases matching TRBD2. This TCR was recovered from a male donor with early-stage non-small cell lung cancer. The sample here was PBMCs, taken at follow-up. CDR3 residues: CASSDQTSDYNEQFF. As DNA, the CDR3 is TGTGCCAGCAGTGACCAGACTAGCGACTACAATGAGCAGTTCTTC.